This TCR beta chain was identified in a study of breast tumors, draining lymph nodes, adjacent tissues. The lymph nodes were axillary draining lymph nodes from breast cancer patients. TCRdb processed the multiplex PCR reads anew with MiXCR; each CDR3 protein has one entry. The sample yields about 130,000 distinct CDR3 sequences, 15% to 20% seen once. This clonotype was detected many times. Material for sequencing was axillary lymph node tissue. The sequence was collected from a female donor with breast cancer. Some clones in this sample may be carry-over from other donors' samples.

CDR3 residues: CSARDGWGTDTQYF. DNA of the CDR3: TGCAGTGCGAGGGACGGGTGGGGGACAGATACGCAGTATTTT. V and J are TRBV20-1 and TRBJ2-3; D may correspond to TRBD1 or TRBD2 (5 bases each). The CDR3 has 14 residues. Germline CDR1 DFQATT, CDR2 SNEGSKA (reference sequence). Trimming took off 6 bases at V and 3 bases at J, with 16 bases between the two ends.